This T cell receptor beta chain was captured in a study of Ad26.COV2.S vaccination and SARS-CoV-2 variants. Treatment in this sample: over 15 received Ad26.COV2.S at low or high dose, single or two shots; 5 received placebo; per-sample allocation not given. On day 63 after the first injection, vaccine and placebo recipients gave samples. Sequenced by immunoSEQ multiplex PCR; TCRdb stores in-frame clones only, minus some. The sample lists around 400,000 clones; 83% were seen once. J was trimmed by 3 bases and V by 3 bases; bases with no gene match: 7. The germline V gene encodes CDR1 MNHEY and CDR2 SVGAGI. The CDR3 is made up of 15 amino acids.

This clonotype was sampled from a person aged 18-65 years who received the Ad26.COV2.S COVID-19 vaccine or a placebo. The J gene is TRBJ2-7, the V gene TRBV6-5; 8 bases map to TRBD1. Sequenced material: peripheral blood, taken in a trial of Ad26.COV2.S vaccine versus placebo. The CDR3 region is CASSYIGDRFYEQYF. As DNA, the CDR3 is TGTGCCAGCAGTTATATCGGGGACAGGTTCTACGAGCAGTACTTC.